This T cell receptor (beta chain) was captured by sequencing in a study of beta chain features in type 1 diabetes. Study-level information: Age and gender were similar between patients and healthy donors, as were cell yields.

After removal of 5 bases from V and 0 bases from J, the junction contained 6 bases not matched to a gene. Germline values: CDR1 LNHDA, CDR2 SQIVND (reference sequence). This CDR3 comprises 16 residues. Study-wide points: Whether HLA type influences TCRB rearrangement remained unresolved here. Lower insertion and higher deletion counts appeared at VDJ junctions in type 1 diabetes patients. Within each of all four CD4+ subsets, Type 1 diabetes patients had TCRB CDR3s that were moderately but significantly shorter.

Staining for CD45RO/CCR7/CD25/CD127/CD95/CD27 allowed sorting of CD4+ naive, central memory, regulatory and stem cell-like memory cells. Worth noting for this clone: Antigen specificity is unknown.

Every bit of the isolated RNA underwent reverse transcription, so sequencing read expressed TCRB transcripts. Repertoires were generated with immunoSEQ multiplex PCR, while TCRdb's copy carries only in-frame clones and drops some. There are about 260,000 clones in the sample; roughly 22% occur only once, and approximately 0.029% lies in the top ten. The specimen was naive CD4+ T cells from blood. The sequence was obtained from a woman in her thirties or forties with type 1 diabetes. This chain joins TRBV19 and TRBJ1-2, with 10 bases identical to TRBD1. CDR3 region: CASSPPGTGANYGYTF. CDR3 sequence (DNA): TGTGCCAGTAGTCCTCCCGGGACAGGGGCTAACTATGGCTACACCTTC.